There are a few counts of the clone carrying this T cell receptor beta chain. The sample comes from a study of naive and memory T cell subsets. For blood and skin samples, reverse transcription used TCR alpha and beta constant primers. Using its own MiXCR run on the 5' RACE reads, TCRdb lists one record per CDR3 protein. The repertoire holds more than 25,000 distinct CDR3 sequences, with approximately 20% as singletons. The germline V gene encodes CDR1 SGHTA and CDR2 FQGNSA. The CDR3 is 13 amino acids. Trimming cost V 5 bases and J 5 bases, with 12 bases left between them. RNA was extracted from over 2 ml of whole blood of healthy adults.

This clonotype originated in a female donor in good health. The chain has TRBV7-2 and TRBJ2-5; D may be TRBD2 (5 bases). The chain's CDR3 is CASSPMRGETQYF. The CDR3 DNA reads TGTGCCAGCAGCCCTATGCGCGGGGAGACCCAGTACTTC.